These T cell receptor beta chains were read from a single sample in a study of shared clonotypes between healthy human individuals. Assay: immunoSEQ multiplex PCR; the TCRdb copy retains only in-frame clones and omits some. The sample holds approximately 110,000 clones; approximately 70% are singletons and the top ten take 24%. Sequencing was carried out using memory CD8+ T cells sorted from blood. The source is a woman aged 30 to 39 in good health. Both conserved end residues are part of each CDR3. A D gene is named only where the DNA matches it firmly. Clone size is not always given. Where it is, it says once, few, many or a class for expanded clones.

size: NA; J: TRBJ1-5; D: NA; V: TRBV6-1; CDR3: CASSDRGGDQPQHF; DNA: TGTGCCAGCAGTGACCGAGGGGGAGATCAGCCCCAGCATTTT
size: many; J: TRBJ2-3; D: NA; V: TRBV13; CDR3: CASSLSDGGSTDTQYF; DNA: TGTGCCAGCAGCTTAAGCGACGGCGGGTCCACAGATACGCAGTATTTT
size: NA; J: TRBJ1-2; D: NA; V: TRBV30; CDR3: CAWSEGTNYGYTF; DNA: TGTGCCTGGAGCGAGGGGACCAACTATGGCTACACCTTC
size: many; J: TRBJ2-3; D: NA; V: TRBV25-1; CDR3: CASSESIEELLERNTQYF; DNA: TGTGCCAGCAGTGAATCTATTGAGGAACTCCTAGAGAGAAATACGCAGTATTTT
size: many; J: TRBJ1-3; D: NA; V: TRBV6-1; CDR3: CASSEADGEENTIYF; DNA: TGTGCCAGCAGTGAGGCGGACGGCGAGGAAAACACCATATATTTT
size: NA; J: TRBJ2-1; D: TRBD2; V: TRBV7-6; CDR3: CASSAVGAGGYREQFF; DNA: TGTGCCAGCAGCGCCGTCGGAGCGGGAGGTTACCGTGAGCAGTTCTTC
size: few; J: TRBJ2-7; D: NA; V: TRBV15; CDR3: CATSRDGEAMNEQYF; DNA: TGTGCCACCAGCAGGGACGGAGAGGCGATGAACGAGCAGTACTTC
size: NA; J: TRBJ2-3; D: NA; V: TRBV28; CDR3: CASSFISGTDTQYF; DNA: TGTGCCAGCAGTTTTATTAGCGGCACAGATACGCAGTATTTT
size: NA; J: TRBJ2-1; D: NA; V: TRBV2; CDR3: CASSDWLLLPMYNEQFF; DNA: TGTGCCAGCAGTGACTGGCTATTACTCCCAATGTACAATGAGCAGTTCTTC
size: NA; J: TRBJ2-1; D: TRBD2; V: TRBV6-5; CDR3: CASSKQRDSYNEQFF; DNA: TGTGCCAGCAGCAAACAGCGGGATTCCTACAATGAGCAGTTCTTC
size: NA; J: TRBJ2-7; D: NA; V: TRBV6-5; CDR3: CASTRDFSSYEQYF; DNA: TGTGCCAGCACCCGGGACTTCAGCTCCTACGAGCAGTACTTC
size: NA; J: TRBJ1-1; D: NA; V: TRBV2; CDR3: CASSVLGGTEAFF; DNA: TGTGCCAGCAGTGTCCTGGGGGGCACTGAAGCTTTCTTT
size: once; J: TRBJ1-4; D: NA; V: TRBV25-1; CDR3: CASSEVGVGEKLFF; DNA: TGTGCCAGCAGTGAAGTAGGGGTAGGGGAAAAACTGTTTTTT
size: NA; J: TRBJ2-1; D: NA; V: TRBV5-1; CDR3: CASSLGGEQFF; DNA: TGCGCCAGCAGCTTGGGCGGTGAGCAGTTCTTC
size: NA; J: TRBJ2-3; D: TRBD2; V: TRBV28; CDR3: CASPKKSGRAVDTQYF; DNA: TGTGCCAGCCCGAAGAAGAGCGGGAGGGCCGTAGATACGCAGTATTTT
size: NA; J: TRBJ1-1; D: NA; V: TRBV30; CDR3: CAWTRTVNTEAFF; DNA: TGTGCCTGGACTAGGACGGTGAACACTGAAGCTTTCTTT
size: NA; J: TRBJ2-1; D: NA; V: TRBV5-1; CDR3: CASSYYWAGVHNEQFF; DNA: TGCGCCAGCAGCTATTATTGGGCTGGGGTACACAATGAGCAGTTCTTC
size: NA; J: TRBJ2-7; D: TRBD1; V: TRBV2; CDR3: CASRTGTGLYEQYF; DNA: TGTGCCAGCAGGACCGGGACAGGGCTGTACGAGCAGTACTTC
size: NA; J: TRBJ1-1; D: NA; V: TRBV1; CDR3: CTSSQERGAPEAFF; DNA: TGCACCAGCAGCCAAGAAAGGGGGGCCCCTGAAGCTTTCTTT
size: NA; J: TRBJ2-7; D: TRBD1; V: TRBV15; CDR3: CATSSLQGQRYEQYF; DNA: TGTGCCACCAGCAGTCTACAGGGGCAGAGGTACGAGCAGTACTTC
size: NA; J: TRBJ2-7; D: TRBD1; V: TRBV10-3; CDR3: CAISDPTGVISYEQYF; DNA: TGTGCCATCAGTGACCCCACAGGGGTAATCTCCTACGAGCAGTACTTC
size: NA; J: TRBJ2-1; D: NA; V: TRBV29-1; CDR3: CSVERSGLSSYNEQFF; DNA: TGCAGCGTTGAAAGGTCCGGGCTCAGCTCCTACAATGAGCAGTTCTTC
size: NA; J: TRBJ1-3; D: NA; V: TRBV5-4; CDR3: CASSSTGSGNTIYF; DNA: TGTGCCAGCAGCTCGACAGGCTCTGGAAACACCATATATTTT
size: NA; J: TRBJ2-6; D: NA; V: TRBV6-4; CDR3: CASTSDPGANVLTF; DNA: TGTGCCAGTACCTCAGATCCTGGGGCCAACGTCCTGACTTTC
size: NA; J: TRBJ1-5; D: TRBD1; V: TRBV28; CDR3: CASTKWTGASNQPQHF; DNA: TGTGCCAGCACCAAATGGACAGGGGCTTCGAATCAGCCCCAGCATTTT
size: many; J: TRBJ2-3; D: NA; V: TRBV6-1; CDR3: CASSLQKGSTDTQYF; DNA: TGTGCCAGCAGCCTACAGAAAGGTAGCACAGATACGCAGTATTTT
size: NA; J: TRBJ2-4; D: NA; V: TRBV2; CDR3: CASSSNIQYF; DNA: TGTGCCAGCAGTTCTAACATTCAGTACTTC
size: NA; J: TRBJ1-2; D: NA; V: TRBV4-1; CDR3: CASSHGPYGYTF; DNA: TGCGCCAGCAGCCATGGACCCTATGGCTACACCTTC
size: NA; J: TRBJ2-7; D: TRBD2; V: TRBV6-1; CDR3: CASGEGYEQYF; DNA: TGTGCCTCCGGGGAGGGCTACGAGCAGTACTTC
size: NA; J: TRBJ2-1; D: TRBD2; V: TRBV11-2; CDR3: CASSLAGLAGSEQFF; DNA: TGTGCCAGCAGCTTGGCGGGACTAGCAGGTAGTGAGCAGTTCTTC
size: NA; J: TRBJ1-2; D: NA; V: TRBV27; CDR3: CASAPGGPGGYGYTF; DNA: TGTGCCAGCGCCCCGGGAGGGCCGGGTGGCTATGGCTACACCTTC
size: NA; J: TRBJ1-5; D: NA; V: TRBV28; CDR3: CASSWGFGNQPQHF; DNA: TGTGCCAGCAGTTGGGGTTTTGGCAATCAGCCCCAGCATTTT
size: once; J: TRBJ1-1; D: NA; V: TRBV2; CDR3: CASGPRTVGTEAFF; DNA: TGTGCCAGCGGTCCCAGGACAGTGGGCACTGAAGCTTTCTTT
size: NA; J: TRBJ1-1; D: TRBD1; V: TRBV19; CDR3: CASNRTPGQGGAEAFF; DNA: TGTGCCAGTAACAGAACCCCGGGACAGGGGGGCGCTGAAGCTTTCTTT